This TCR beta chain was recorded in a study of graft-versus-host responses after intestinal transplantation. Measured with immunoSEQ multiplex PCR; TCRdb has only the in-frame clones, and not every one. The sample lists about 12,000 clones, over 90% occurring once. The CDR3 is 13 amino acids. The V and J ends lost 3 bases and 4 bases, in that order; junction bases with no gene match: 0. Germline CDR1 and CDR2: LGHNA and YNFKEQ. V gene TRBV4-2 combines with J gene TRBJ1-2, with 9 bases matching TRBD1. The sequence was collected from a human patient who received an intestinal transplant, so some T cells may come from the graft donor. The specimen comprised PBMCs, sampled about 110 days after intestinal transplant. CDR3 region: CASSQGQGYGYTF. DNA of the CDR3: TGTGCCAGCAGCCAGGGACAGGGCTATGGCTACACCTTC.